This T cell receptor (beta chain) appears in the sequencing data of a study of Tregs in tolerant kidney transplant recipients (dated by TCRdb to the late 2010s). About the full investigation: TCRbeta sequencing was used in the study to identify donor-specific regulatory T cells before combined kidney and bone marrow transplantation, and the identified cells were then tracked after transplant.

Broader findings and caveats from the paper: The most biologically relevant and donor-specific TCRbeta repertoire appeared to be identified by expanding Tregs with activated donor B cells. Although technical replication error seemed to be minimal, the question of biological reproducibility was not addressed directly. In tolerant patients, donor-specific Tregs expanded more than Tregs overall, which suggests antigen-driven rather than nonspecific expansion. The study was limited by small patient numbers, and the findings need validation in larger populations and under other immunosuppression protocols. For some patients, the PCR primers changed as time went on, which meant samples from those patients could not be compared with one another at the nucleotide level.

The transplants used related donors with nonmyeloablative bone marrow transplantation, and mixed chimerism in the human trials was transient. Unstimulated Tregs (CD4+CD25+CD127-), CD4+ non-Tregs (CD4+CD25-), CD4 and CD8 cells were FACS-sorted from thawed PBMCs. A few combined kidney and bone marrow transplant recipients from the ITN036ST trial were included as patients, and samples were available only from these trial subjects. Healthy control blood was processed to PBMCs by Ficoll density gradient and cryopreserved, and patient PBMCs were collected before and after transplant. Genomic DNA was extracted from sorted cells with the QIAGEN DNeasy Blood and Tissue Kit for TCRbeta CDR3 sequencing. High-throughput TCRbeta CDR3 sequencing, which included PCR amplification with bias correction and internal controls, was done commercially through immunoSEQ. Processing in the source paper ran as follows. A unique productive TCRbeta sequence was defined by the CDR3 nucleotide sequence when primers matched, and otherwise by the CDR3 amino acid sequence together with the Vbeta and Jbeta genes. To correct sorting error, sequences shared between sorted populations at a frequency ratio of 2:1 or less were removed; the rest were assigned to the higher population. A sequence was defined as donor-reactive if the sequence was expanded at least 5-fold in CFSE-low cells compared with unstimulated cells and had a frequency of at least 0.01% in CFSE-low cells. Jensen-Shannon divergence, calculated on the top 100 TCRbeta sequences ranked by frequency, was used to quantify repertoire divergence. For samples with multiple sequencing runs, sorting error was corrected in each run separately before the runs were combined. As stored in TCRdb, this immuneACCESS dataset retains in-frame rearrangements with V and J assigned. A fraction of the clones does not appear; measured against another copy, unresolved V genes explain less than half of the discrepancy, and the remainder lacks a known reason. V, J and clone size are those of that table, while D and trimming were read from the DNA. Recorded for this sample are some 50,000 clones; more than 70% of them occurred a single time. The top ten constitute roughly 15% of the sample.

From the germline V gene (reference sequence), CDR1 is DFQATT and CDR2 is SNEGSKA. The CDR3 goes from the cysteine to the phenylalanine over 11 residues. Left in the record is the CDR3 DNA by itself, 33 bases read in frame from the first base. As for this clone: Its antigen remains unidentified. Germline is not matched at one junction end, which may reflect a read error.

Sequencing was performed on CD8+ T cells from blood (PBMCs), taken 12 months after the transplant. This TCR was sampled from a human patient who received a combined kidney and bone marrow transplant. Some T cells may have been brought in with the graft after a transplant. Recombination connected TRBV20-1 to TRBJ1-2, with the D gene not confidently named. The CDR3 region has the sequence CSARVNYGCTF. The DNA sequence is TGCAGTGCTAGAGTGAATTATGGCTGCACCTTC.